Below, 22 T cell receptor beta chains from the same sample are listed, as sequenced in a study of blood T cell repertoires in COVID-19. Here immunoSEQ multiplex PCR was the method, and the copy in TCRdb shows in-frame clones only, minus some. The sample consists of roughly 120,000 clones, more than 85% of them appearing once. Sample: peripheral blood. All receptors derive from a man aged 45 to 65 with COVID-19, enrolled during active disease.

The chain uses TRBV29-1 and TRBJ1-1; D remains unclear. This CDR3 region has 14 residues. CDR1 is SQVTM, CDR2 ANQGSEA, per germline. V lost 5 bases to trimming and J lost 3 bases, with 16 bases between them. CDR3 loop: CSVLLGGLDTEAFF. The CDR3 coding sequence is TGCAGCGTTCTATTAGGAGGGTTGGACACTGAAGCTTTCTTT.

The rearrangement links TRBV19 to TRBJ1-2; no firm D call. CDR1 is LNHDA, CDR2 SQIVND, per germline (reference sequence). The length of the CDR3 is 15 residues. V lost 3 bases, J lost 3 bases, and 14 bases lay in between. The CDR3 sequence is CASSMGGNTYYGYTF. The CDR3 bases are TGTGCCAGTAGTATGGGAGGAAACACCTACTATGGCTACACCTTC.

The J gene is TRBJ2-1, the V gene TRBV11-2, with 10 bases aligning to TRBD2. CDR1 and CDR2 (germline): SGHAT, FQNNGV. With 2 bases clipped from V and 7 bases from J, the junction kept 17 bases outside the gene matches. The CDR3 sequence is 19 residues long. CDR3 sequence: CASSLSSDLAGAAGNEQFF. CDR3 bases: TGTGCCAGCAGCTTATCATCGGACCTAGCGGGAGCGGCGGGGAATGAGCAGTTCTTC.

The chain recombines TRBV25-1 with TRBJ2-1; 12 nucleotides align to TRBD2. V was clipped by 8 bases and J by 5 bases; unmatched bases: 7. CDR1 and CDR2 (germline): MGHDK, SYGVNS. CDR3 size: 15 residues. This CDR3 is CASGRLAGVDNEQFF. The CDR3 coding sequence is TGTGCCAGCGGTCGACTAGCGGGGGTAGACAATGAGCAGTTCTTC.

The chain uses TRBV2 and TRBJ2-2; 9 bases map to TRBD2. Germline assignment: CDR1 SNHLY and CDR2 FYNNEI. CDR3 size: 16 residues. The ends lost 8 bases at V and 2 bases at J; junction bases unmatched: 9. This CDR3 reads CASPLSSGNNTGELFF. The CDR3 region has the DNA TGTGCCAGCCCCTTATCTAGCGGGAATAACACCGGGGAGCTGTTTTTT.

The chain recombines TRBV3-1 (or the pseudogene TRBV3-2) with TRBJ2-3; 7 bases are shared with TRBD2. The V gene end was trimmed by 2 bases and the J gene end by 3 bases; junction bases not matched to a gene: 14. This CDR3 is built from 18 residues. Germline values: CDR1 LGHDT, CDR2 YNNKEL (reference sequence). This CDR3 is CASSQPLVGGGGTDTQYF. The CDR3 DNA sequence: TGTGCCAGCAGCCAACCGCTAGTGGGCGGGGGAGGAACAGATACGCAGTATTTT.

The chain has TRBV14 and TRBJ1-5, with D hard to call. Germline CDR1 SGHDN, CDR2 FVKESK. V was pared by 9 bases and J by 6 bases, with 21 bases between. The CDR3 has 15 amino acids. CDR3 DNA: TGTGCCAGACCGATCCGGGCCCCTGAGGGTCAGCCCCAGCATTTT. Translation: CARPIRAPEGQPQHF.

The V call is TRBV6-1, the J call TRBJ2-1; TRBD1 matches at 10 bases. The germline gives CDR1 MNHNS, CDR2 SASEGT. This CDR3 has 15 residues. V trimming: 1 base; J trimming: 4 bases; junction bases outside the gene matches: 1. The CDR3 nucleotides are TGTGCCAGCAGTGAAGGGACAGGGGGATACAATGAGCAGTTCTTC. Translated, it gives CASSEGTGGYNEQFF.

The gene calls are TRBV9 and TRBJ2-1, with D hard to call. The V end lost 3 bases, the J end lost 7 bases, and 17 bases lay between the germline ends. CDR3 length equals 15 residues. From germline, CDR1 is SGDLS and CDR2 YYNGEE. CDR3 sequence (DNA): TGTGCCAGCAGCGCAGAGGTACCATACGCGAATGAGCAGTTCTTC. It encodes CASSAEVPYANEQFF.

The chain joins TRBV30 to TRBJ1-2, with a tentative D call TRBD1 (5 bases). The CDR3 has 12 residues. With 7 bases removed from V and 3 bases from J, the gap between germline ends came to 12 bases. Germline-derived CDR1 and CDR2 are GTSNPN and SVGIG (reference sequence). CDR3: CALTAVHYGYTF. The CDR3 region has the DNA TGTGCCTTGACAGCAGTACACTATGGCTACACCTTC. The complete variable domain, with remaining parts taken from reference TRBV30 and TRBJ1-2, reads SQTIHQWPATLVQPVGSPLSLECTVEGTSNPNLYWYRQAAGRGLQLLFYSVGIGQISSEVPQNLSASRPQDRQFILSSKKLLLSDSGFYLCALTAVHYGYTFGSGTRLTVV.

The chain joins TRBV28 to TRBJ1-4, with D hard to call. Deletions cut 8 bases from V and 1 base from J, with 11 bases between. The CDR3 is 14 residues long. Germline CDR1 reads MDHEN; CDR2 reads SYDVKM. CDR3 sequence reads: CASGPRRTNEKLFF. DNA of the CDR3: TGTGCCAGCGGCCCCAGGCGAACTAATGAAAAACTGTTTTTT.

This chain links TRBV3-1 (or the pseudogene TRBV3-2) with TRBJ2-7, with 7 positions matching TRBD1. V trimming: 4 bases; J trimming: 6 bases; junction bases outside the gene matches: 6. CDR1 is LGHDT and CDR2 is YNNKEL in the germline V gene (reference sequence). The CDR3 runs 13 residues. CDR3 bases: TGTGCCAGCAGCCGACGACAGGGCACCGAGCAGTACTTC. Translating gives CASSRRQGTEQYF.

This chain uses TRBV10-3 with TRBJ2-1; D gene unclear. The CDR3 spans 13 residues. The germline gives CDR1 ENHRY, CDR2 SYGVKD. V was trimmed by 8 bases and J by 0 bases, leaving 8 bases between them. CDR3 sequence (DNA): TGTGCCATCTCTGCAGGCTCCTACAATGAGCAGTTCTTC. Translating it yields CAISAGSYNEQFF.

The chain couples TRBV15 to TRBJ2-7; perhaps TRBD2 as D (6 bases). Germline CDR1 and CDR2: LNHNV and YYDKDF (reference sequence). The CDR3 has 14 residues. Trimming removed 3 bases at V and 2 bases at J, with 11 bases between. DNA of the CDR3: TGTGCCACCAGCAGGGGACTGGGTACCTACGAGCAGTACTTC. This encodes CATSRGLGTYEQYF.

This clone occurred once. The chain is built from TRBV27 and TRBJ2-2, with unresolved D. Trimming took 2 bases from V and 0 from J, leaving 7 bases between them. The germline CDR1 and CDR2 sequences are MNHEY and SMNVEV (reference sequence). The CDR3 is 15 amino acids. The CDR3 nucleotides are TGTGCCAGCAGTTTACAGCGATCGAACACCGGGGAGCTGTTTTTT. Amino acids: CASSLQRSNTGELFF.

The chain recombines TRBV7-2 with TRBJ1-2; TRBD1 is a possible D gene (5 bases). The CDR3 loop spans 13 amino acids. Germline assignment: CDR1 SGHTA and CDR2 FQGNSA. Trimming removed 6 bases from V and 8 bases from J, with 16 bases in between. The CDR3 loop is CASSQYRQQGYTF. DNA for the CDR3: TGTGCCAGCAGTCAATACAGGCAACAGGGCTACACCTTC.

In DNA form, the CDR3 reads TGCGCCAGCAGCTTGGGCCCCTGGGGACAGGGTGATTCACCCCTCCACTTT. The encoded protein is CASSLGPWGQGDSPLHF. The chain recombines TRBV5-1 with TRBJ1-6, with 9 bases lining up with TRBD1. V lost 0 bases and J lost 8; bases outside the gene matches: 9. CDR1 is SGHRS, CDR2 YFSETQ, per germline. The CDR3 totals 17 residues.

This chain joins TRBV5-1 and TRBJ2-7; 12 nucleotides match TRBD2. Germline values: CDR1 SGHRS, CDR2 YFSETQ. CDR3 size: 16 residues. The junction had 7 bases not matched to a gene; V was cut back by 4 bases and J by 2 bases. The CDR3, as DNA: TGCGCCAGCAGCCTAGGACTAGCGGGGCCACCCTACGAGCAGTACTTC. Translated, it gives CASSLGLAGPPYEQYF.

V is TRBV30 and J is TRBJ1-1, with D possibly being TRBD1 (5 bases). The V gene lost 3 bases and the J gene lost 5 bases, with 16 bases spanning the gap. Germline loops: CDR1 GTSNPN, CDR2 SVGIG (reference sequence). CDR3 length equals 14 residues. In nucleotides, the CDR3 is TGTGCCTGGAGCGAGCTCTCAGGGAGGACTGAAGCTTTCTTT. This sequence encodes CAWSELSGRTEAFF.

The rearrangement links TRBV7-9 to TRBJ2-5; 8 nucleotides line up with TRBD2. CDR3 length: 14 residues. Germline V gene sequence: CDR1 SEHNR, CDR2 FQNEAQ (reference sequence). The V segment lost 5 bases and the J segment 5 bases; nucleotides outside the gene matches: 7. CDR3 bases: TGTGCCAGCAGCCCTGGACTAGCAGGGGAGACCCAGTACTTC. It yields the protein CASSPGLAGETQYF.

The chain joins TRBV6-2 or TRBV6-3 to TRBJ2-2; D may be TRBD1 (5 bases). This CDR3 has 14 residues. The germline V gene encodes CDR1 MNHEY and CDR2 SVGEGT. Trimming took off 5 bases at V and 4 bases at J, with 11 bases between the two ends. In nucleotides, the CDR3 is TGTGCCAGCAGTCACGGTACAGGCACCGGGGAGCTGTTTTTT. Amino acids: CASSHGTGTGELFF.

The rearrangement joins TRBV6-5 to TRBJ2-5, with 8 bases matching TRBD1. The length of the CDR3 is 14 residues. V dropped 2 bases and J dropped 5; count of bases not matched to a gene: 4. From germline, CDR1 is MNHEY and CDR2 SVGAGI. The CDR3 DNA follows: TGTGCCAGCAGTTACGGACAGGGTGGGGAGACCCAGTACTTC. It specifies CASSYGQGGETQYF.